The 22 T cell receptor beta chains below come from one sample, sequenced in a study of CD8 T cells in Susac syndrome. RNA was extracted with the RNeasy kit, and a quantity of roughly 0.45 to 1 ug was reverse transcribed using random hexamers. TCRdb reanalysed the immunoSEQ multiplex PCR reads using MiXCR and keeps one entry per CDR3 protein. The top ten clones hold just over 0.13% of a sample with approximately 150,000 distinct CDR3 sequences, just under 95% of them seen once. Input material: CD4+ T cells from PBMCs. Every receptor here comes from a human donor in good health.

The rearrangement links TRBV13 to TRBJ2-7; 10 bases agree with TRBD1. J lost 1 base, V lost 5 bases, and 8 bases had no gene match. The CDR3 totals 16 residues. CDR1 is PRHDT, CDR2 FYEKMQ, per germline (reference sequence). CDR3: CASSPPGDRGSYEQYF. CDR3 coding DNA: TGTGCCAGCAGCCCCCCGGGGGACAGGGGATCCTACGAGCAGTACTTC.

This clonotype occurred once. The chain combines TRBV7-9 with TRBJ2-2; D remains ambiguous. Germline lookup yields CDR1 SEHNR and CDR2 FQNEAQ (reference sequence). V shed 0 bases and J shed 3 bases, with 14 bases lying between them. The CDR3 runs to 17 residues. The CDR3 loop is CASSLATISGDTGELFF. DNA of the CDR3: TGTGCCAGCAGCTTAGCCACGATCAGTGGGGACACCGGGGAGCTGTTTTTT.

J is TRBJ1-1 and V is TRBV5-4; D gene uncertain. The CDR3 has 14 residues. Trimming removed 0 bases from V and 7 bases from J, with 13 bases in between. CDR1 is SGHNT and CDR2 is YYREEE in the germline V gene (reference sequence). The CDR3 DNA follows: TGTGCCAGCAGCTTGGCGCAGAGCCTGGGTGAAGCTTTCTTT. It translates to CASSLAQSLGEAFF.

The rearrangement uses TRBV7-6 and TRBJ1-1, with 7 positions matching TRBD1. V shed 3 bases and J 5 bases; nucleotides not matched to a gene: 6. The CDR3 runs to 14 residues. Germline CDR1 reads SGHVS; CDR2 reads FNYEAQ. CDR3 sequence: CASSLAQGLTEAFF. DNA of the CDR3: TGTGCCAGCAGCTTGGCACAGGGGTTGACTGAAGCTTTCTTT.

As DNA, the CDR3 is TGTGCCAGCAGTTTGAGGGTGGGATACTATGGCTACACCTTC. Its translation is CASSLRVGYYGYTF. The genes are TRBV12-3 or TRBV12-4 and TRBJ1-2; D gene unclear. Trimming removed 3 bases at V and 3 bases at J, with 11 bases between. CDR3 size: 14 residues.

Only one count was recorded for this clonotype. The CDR3 loop is CASLGQSGGRGETQYF. The CDR3 DNA reads TGTGCCAGCCTGGGACAGTCGGGGGGCAGGGGGGAGACCCAGTACTTC. The V call is TRBV6-1, the J call TRBJ2-5; D possibly matches TRBD1 or TRBD2 (7 bases each). The CDR3 is made up of 16 amino acids. Germline-derived CDR1 and CDR2 are MNHNS and SASEGT. V was trimmed by 8 bases and J by 5 bases, leaving 24 bases between them.

V gene TRBV20-1 combines with J gene TRBJ2-4; the D is unclear. Looked up from germline, CDR1 is DFQATT and CDR2 is SNEGSKA (reference sequence). Between the trimmed V and J ends, which lost 6 bases and 0 bases, there was a span of 15 bases. CDR3 size: 15 residues. The CDR3 DNA is TGCAGTGCCGTGGGTAGCCCTCCAGCCAAAAACATTCAGTACTTC. It yields the protein CSAVGSPPAKNIQYF.

The chain couples TRBV12-3 or TRBV12-4 to TRBJ1-3; tentatively, D is TRBD1 (5 bases). Trimming took off 5 bases at V and 0 bases at J, with 20 bases between the two ends. The CDR3 length is 18 residues. The chain's CDR3 is CASSRRMSVTGSGNTIYF. CDR3 nucleotide sequence: TGTGCCAGCAGTCGCCGGATGTCTGTAACAGGCTCTGGAAACACCATATATTTT.

The rearrangement joins TRBV5-6 to TRBJ2-6; 10 bases match TRBD2. The CDR3 has 17 amino acids. The germline V gene encodes CDR1 SGHDT and CDR2 YYEEEE. V lost 7 bases and J lost 0; bases outside the gene matches: 7. CDR3 residues: CASQLAGVSSGANVLTF. The DNA for the CDR3 is TGTGCCAGCCAGCTAGCGGGGGTCTCCTCTGGGGCCAACGTCCTGACTTTC.

The chain uses TRBV28 and TRBJ2-7; D possibly corresponds to TRBD1 (6 bases). Trimming took 3 bases from V and 5 from J, leaving 11 bases between them. Germline V gives CDR1 MDHEN, CDR2 SYDVKM. The CDR3 length is 13 residues. CDR3 bases: TGTGCCAGCAGTTTGGGACATATCCACGAGCAGTACTTC. It is translated as CASSLGHIHEQYF.

This chain uses TRBV12-3 or TRBV12-4 with TRBJ2-4; TRBD2 matches 9 bases. J lost 0 bases, V lost 6 bases, and 6 bases had no gene match. The CDR3 length is 16 residues. As DNA, the CDR3 is TGTGCCAGCAGGTCCTCTAGCGGGGTAGCCAAAAACATTCAGTACTTC. Its protein product is CASRSSSGVAKNIQYF.

The chain couples TRBV5-1 to TRBJ1-2; 7 bases fit TRBD1. The ends lost 0 bases at V and 6 bases at J; junction bases unmatched: 5. Germline V gene sequence: CDR1 SGHRS, CDR2 YFSETQ. The CDR3 runs to 14 residues. In DNA form, the CDR3 reads TGCGCCAGCAGCTTGGCCGACAGGGTGGATGGCTACACCTTC. This codes for CASSLADRVDGYTF. Combining the CDR3 with reference TRBV5-1 and TRBJ1-2 gives the whole variable domain KAGVTQTPRYLIKTRGQQVTLSCSPISGHRSVSWYQQTPGQGLQFLFEYFSETQRNKGNFPGRFSGRQFSNSRSEMNVSTLELGDSALYLCASSLADRVDGYTFGSGTRLTVV.

This sequence joins TRBV19 and TRBJ2-1; D may be TRBD2 (5 bases). CDR1 is LNHDA, CDR2 SQIVND, per germline (reference sequence). Trimming removed 5 bases from V and 5 bases from J, with 16 bases in between. This CDR3 has 15 residues. DNA for the CDR3: TGTGCCAGTAGTCATTTGGGAGTAGGTAACAATGAGCAGTTCTTC. Amino acids: CASSHLGVGNNEQFF.

The rearrangement joins TRBV7-9 to TRBJ2-3; unclear D gene. Trimming stripped 5 bases from V and 2 bases from J, with 14 bases between. The CDR3 contains 15 residues. The germline V gene encodes CDR1 SEHNR and CDR2 FQNEAQ (reference sequence). The CDR3 DNA sequence: TGTGCCAGCAGCCTACTCCCGGATTTCACAGATACGCAGTATTTT. Encoded protein: CASSLLPDFTDTQYF.

CDR3 loop: CASSVAAPDTQYF. The CDR3 bases are TGTGCCAGCAGCGTCGCAGCCCCAGATACGCAGTATTTT. V and J are TRBV9 and TRBJ2-3, with D uncertain. Deletions cut 2 bases from V and 4 bases from J, with 8 bases between. Germline CDR1 and CDR2: SGDLS and YYNGEE. The CDR3 runs to 13 residues.

This clonotype showed up just a few times. V is TRBV6-2 or TRBV6-3 and J is TRBJ2-3; D is possibly TRBD1 or TRBD2 (5 bases each). V lost 0 bases and J lost 4, with 5 bases in between. Germline V CDR1 and CDR2: MNHEY, SVGEGT. This CDR3 comprises 13 residues. CDR3 nucleotides: TGTGCCAGCAGTTACTCGGGGGCAGATACGCAGTATTTT. Translated: CASSYSGADTQYF.

This clonotype was recorded once. This chain connects TRBV10-3 to TRBJ2-2; TRBD1 matches 8 bases. The CDR3 extends over 14 amino acids. Germline V lookup: CDR1 ENHRY, CDR2 SYGVKD. The J segment lost 5 bases and the V segment lost 7 bases, leaving 6 bases of the junction unmatched. The CDR3 DNA follows: TGTGCCATCAAGGACAGGGACAGAACCGGGGAGCTGTTTTTT. Its translation is CAIKDRDRTGELFF.

This chain connects TRBV7-3 to TRBJ2-2; D might be TRBD1 or TRBD2, each matching 5 bases. The CDR3 has 15 amino acids. Germline CDR1 is SGHTA and CDR2 is FQGTGA. The ends were cut back, 5 bases at V and 1 base at J, with 11 bases in the middle. CDR3: CASSPGPLNTGELFF. For the CDR3, the DNA is TGTGCCAGCAGCCCGGGACCCTTGAACACCGGGGAGCTGTTTTTT.

The rearrangement joins TRBV3-1 to TRBJ2-1; D is possibly TRBD2 (6 bases). With 2 bases removed from V and 5 bases from J, the gap between germline ends came to 13 bases. The CDR3 totals 15 residues. Germline V gene sequence: CDR1 LGHDT, CDR2 YNNKEL (reference sequence). CDR3 in amino acids: CASSQRGWGDNEQFF. CDR3 DNA sequence: TGTGCCAGCAGCCAACGGGGTTGGGGGGACAATGAGCAGTTCTTC.

V usage is TRBV20-1 and J usage is TRBJ2-2; D possibly uses TRBD1 or TRBD2 (5 bases each). The ends were cut back, 2 bases at V and 7 bases at J, with 11 bases in the middle. CDR3 length: 13 residues. CDR1 is DFQATT and CDR2 is SNEGSKA in the germline V gene (reference sequence). The CDR3 sequence: CSARRLGVGELFF. In nucleotides, the CDR3 is TGCAGTGCTAGACGCTTGGGGGTCGGGGAGCTGTTTTTT.

The V gene is TRBV4-2, the J gene TRBJ2-1, with no clear D. Germline loops: CDR1 LGHNA, CDR2 YNFKEQ. This CDR3 spans 14 amino acids. V was pared by 0 bases and J by 5 bases, with 8 bases between. For the CDR3, the DNA is TGTGCCAGCAGCCAAGATCCCCAGAACAATGAGCAGTTCTTC. This sequence encodes CASSQDPQNNEQFF.

The V call is TRBV5-6, the J call TRBJ1-2; D gene uncertain. The CDR3 totals 13 residues. V was shortened by 0 bases and J by 8 bases, with 11 bases between the two germline ends. The V gene's germline CDR1 is SGHDT and CDR2 YYEEEE. The CDR3 DNA follows: TGTGCCAGCAGCTTGGGGTTAGAGTCGGGCTACACCTTC. The encoded protein is CASSLGLESGYTF.